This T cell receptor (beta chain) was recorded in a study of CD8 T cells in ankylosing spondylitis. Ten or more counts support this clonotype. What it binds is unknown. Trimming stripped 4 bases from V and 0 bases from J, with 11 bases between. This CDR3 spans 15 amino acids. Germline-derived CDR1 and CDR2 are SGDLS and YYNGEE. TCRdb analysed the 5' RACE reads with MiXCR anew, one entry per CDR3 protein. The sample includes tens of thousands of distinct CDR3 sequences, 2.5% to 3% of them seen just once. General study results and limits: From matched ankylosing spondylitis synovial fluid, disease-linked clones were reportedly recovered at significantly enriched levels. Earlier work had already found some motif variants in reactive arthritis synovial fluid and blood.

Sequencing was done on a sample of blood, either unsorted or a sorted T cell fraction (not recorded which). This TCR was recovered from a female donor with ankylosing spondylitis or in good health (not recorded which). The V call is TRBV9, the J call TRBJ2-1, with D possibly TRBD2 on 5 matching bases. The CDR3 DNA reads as TGTGCCAGCAGCCAAAGCGGTACCTCCTACAATGAGCAGTTCTTC. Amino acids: CASSQSGTSYNEQFF.